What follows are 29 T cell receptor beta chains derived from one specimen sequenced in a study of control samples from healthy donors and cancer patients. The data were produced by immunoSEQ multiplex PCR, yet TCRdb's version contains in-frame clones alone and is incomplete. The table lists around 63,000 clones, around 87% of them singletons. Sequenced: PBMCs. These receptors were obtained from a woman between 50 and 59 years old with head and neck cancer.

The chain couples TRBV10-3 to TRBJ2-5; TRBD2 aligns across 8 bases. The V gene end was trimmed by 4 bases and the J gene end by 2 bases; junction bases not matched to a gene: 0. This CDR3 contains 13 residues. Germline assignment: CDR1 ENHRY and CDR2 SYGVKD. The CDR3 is CAISAGGQETQYF. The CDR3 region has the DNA TGTGCCATCAGTGCGGGGGGGCAAGAGACCCAGTACTTC.

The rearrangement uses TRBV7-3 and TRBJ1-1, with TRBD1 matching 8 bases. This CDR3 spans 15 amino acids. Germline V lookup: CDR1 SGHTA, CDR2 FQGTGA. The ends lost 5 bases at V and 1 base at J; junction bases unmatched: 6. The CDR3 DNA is TGTGCCAGCAGCCCAGGGACAGGAAAGAACACTGAAGCTTTCTTT. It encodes CASSPGTGKNTEAFF.

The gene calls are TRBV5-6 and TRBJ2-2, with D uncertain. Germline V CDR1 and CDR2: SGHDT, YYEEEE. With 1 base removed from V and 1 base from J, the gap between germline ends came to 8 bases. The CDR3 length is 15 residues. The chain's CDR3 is CASSLWRWNTGELFF. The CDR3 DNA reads TGTGCCAGCAGCTTGTGGCGGTGGAACACCGGGGAGCTGTTTTTT.

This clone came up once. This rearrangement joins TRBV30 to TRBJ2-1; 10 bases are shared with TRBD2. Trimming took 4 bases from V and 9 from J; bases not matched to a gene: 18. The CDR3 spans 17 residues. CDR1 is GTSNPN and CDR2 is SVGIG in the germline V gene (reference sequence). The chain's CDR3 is CAWTRVSLAGGLSEQFF. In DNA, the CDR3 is TGTGCCTGGACCCGGGTGTCCTTAGCGGGGGGCCTGAGTGAGCAGTTCTTC.

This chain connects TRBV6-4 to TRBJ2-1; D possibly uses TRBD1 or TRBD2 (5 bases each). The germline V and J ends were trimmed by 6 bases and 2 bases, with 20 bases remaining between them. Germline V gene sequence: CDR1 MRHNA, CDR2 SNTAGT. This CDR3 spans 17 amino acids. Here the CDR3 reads CASSDFSPGRAYNEQFF. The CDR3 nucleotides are TGTGCCAGCAGCGATTTCAGCCCGGGGCGGGCCTACAATGAGCAGTTCTTC.

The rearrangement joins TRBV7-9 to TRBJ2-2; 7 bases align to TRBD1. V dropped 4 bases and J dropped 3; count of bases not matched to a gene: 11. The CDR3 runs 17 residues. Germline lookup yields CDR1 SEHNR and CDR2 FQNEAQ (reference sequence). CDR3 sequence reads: CASSSQQGMWDTGELFF. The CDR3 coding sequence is TGTGCCAGCAGCTCCCAACAGGGGATGTGGGACACCGGGGAGCTGTTTTTT.

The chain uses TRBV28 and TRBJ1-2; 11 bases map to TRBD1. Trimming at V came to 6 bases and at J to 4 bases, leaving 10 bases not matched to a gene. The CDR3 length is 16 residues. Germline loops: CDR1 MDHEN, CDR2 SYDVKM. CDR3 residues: CASSGRDRGFLYGYTF. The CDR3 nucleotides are TGTGCCAGCAGCGGCAGGGACAGGGGGTTCCTCTATGGCTACACCTTC.

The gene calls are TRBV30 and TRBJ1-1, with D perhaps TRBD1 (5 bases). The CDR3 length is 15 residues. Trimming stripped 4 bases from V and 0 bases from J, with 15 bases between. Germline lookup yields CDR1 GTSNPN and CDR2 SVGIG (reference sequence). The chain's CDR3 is CAWKNPRQLNTEAFF. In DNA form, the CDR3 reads TGTGCCTGGAAGAACCCCCGACAGCTGAACACTGAAGCTTTCTTT.

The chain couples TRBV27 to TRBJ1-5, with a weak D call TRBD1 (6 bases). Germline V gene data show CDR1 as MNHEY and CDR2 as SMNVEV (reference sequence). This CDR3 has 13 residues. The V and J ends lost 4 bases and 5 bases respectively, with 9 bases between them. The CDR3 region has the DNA TGTGCCAGCAGTTACAGGGCAGATCAGCCCCAGCATTTT. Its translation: CASSYRADQPQHF.

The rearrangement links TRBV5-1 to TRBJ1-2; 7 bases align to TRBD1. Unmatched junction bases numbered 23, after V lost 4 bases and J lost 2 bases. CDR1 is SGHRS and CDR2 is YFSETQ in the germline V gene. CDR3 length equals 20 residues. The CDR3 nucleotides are TGCGCCAGCAGCATATCACCACCACCACCAACAGGGGTTCGAAACTATGGCTACACCTTC. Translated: CASSISPPPPTGVRNYGYTF.

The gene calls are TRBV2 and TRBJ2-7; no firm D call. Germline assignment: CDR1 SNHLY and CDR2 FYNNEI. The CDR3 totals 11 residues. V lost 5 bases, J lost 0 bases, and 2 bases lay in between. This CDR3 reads CASSFSYEQYF. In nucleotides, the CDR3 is TGTGCCAGCAGTTTCTCCTACGAGCAGTACTTC.

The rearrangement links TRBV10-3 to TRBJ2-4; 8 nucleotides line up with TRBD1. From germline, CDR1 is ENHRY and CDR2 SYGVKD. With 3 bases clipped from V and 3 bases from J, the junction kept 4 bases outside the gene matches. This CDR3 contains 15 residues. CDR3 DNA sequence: TGTGCCATCAGTGACCCCGGGACAGGCAAAAACATTCAGTACTTC. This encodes CAISDPGTGKNIQYF.

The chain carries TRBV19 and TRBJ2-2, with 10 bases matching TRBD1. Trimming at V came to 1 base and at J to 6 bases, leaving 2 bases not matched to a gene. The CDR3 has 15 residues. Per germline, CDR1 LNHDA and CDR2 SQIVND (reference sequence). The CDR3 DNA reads TGTGCCAGTAGTATAGTAGGACAGGGGGCCGGGGAGCTGTTTTTT. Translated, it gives CASSIVGQGAGELFF.

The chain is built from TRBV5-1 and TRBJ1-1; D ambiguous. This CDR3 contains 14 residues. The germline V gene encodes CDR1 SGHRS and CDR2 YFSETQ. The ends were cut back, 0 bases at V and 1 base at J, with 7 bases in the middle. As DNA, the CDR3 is TGCGCCAGCAGCTTGGAACCGGGGAACACTGAAGCTTTCTTT. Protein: CASSLEPGNTEAFF.

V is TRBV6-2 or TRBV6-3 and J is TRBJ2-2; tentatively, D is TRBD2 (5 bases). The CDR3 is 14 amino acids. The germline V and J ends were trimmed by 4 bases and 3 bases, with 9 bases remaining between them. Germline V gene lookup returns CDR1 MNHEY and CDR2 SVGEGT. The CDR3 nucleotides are TGTGCCAGCAGTTCGGTGAGGGACACCGGGGAGCTGTTTTTT. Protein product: CASSSVRDTGELFF.

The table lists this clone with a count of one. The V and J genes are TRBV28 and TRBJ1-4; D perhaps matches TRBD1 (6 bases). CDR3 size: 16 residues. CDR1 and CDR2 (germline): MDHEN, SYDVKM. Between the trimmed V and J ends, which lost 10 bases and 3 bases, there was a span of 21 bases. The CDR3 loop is CATYMVGRGANEKLFF. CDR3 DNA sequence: TGTGCCACCTATATGGTGGGTAGGGGGGCTAATGAAAAACTGTTTTTT.

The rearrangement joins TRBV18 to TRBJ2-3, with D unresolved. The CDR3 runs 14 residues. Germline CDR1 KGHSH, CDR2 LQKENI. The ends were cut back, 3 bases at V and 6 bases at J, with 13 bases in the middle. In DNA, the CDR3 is TGTGCCAGCTCACCGAGCCCCCCTGGGGATACGCAGTATTTT. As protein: CASSPSPPGDTQYF.

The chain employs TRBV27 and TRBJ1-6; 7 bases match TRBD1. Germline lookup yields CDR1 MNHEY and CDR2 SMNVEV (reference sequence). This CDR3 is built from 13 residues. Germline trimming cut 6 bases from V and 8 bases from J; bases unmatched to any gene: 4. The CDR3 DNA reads TGTGCCAGCAGGGGACAGTGGGATTCACCCCTCCACTTT. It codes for CASRGQWDSPLHF.

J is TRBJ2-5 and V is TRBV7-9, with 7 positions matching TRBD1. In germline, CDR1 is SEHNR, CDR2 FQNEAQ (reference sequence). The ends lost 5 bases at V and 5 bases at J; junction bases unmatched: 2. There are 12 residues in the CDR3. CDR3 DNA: TGTGCCAGCAGCGAAGGGGGCGAGACCCAGTACTTC. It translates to CASSEGGETQYF.

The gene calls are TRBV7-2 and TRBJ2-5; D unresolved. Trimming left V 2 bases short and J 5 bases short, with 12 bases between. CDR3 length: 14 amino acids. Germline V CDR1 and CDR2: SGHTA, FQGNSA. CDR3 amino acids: CASSLRSRAETQYF. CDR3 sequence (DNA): TGTGCCAGCAGCTTACGTAGCCGGGCTGAGACCCAGTACTTC.

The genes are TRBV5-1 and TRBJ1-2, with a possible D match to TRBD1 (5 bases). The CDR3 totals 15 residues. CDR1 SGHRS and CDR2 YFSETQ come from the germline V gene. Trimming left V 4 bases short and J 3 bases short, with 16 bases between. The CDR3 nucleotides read TGCGCCAGCAGCCCAGTCGGGGGGAGGGACTATGGCTACACCTTC. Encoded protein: CASSPVGGRDYGYTF.

The CDR3 loop reads CSVTDSPLWGYTF. Here the CDR3 DNA reads TGCAGCGTCACAGATAGTCCCCTCTGGGGCTACACCTTC. The chain joins TRBV29-1 to TRBJ1-2; D call uncertain. The CDR3 runs to 13 residues. V lost 6 bases and J lost 8, with 19 bases in between. Looked up from germline, CDR1 is SQVTM and CDR2 is ANQGSEA.

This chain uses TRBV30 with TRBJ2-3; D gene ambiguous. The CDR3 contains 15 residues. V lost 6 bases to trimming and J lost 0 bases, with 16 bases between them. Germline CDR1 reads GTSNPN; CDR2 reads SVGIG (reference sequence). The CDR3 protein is CACPFGLSSTDTQYF. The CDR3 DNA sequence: TGTGCCTGCCCGTTCGGCCTTTCTAGCACAGATACGCAGTATTTT.

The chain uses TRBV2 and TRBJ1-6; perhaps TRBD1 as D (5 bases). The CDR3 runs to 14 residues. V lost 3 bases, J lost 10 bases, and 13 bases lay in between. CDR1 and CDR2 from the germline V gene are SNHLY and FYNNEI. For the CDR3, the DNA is TGTGCCAGCAGTGAGTCAGGGTCACGGTCACCCCTCCACTTT. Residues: CASSESGSRSPLHF.

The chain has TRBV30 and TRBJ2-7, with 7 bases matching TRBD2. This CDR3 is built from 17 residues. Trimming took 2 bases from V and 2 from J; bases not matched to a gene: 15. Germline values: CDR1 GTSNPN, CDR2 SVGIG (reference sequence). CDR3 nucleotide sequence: TGTGCCTGGAGTCCCCCCCCGAGGCTAGCGGTAACCTACGAGCAGTACTTC. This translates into CAWSPPPRLAVTYEQYF.

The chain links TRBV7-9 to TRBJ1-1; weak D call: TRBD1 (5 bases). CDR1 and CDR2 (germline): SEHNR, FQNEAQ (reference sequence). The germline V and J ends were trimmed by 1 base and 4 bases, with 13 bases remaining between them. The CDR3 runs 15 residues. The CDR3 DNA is TGTGCCAGCAGCTTAGATAGCGGAAGGGGCACTGAAGCTTTCTTT. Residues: CASSLDSGRGTEAFF. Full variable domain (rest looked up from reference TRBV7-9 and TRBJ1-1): DTGVSQNPRHKITKRGQNVTFRCDPISEHNRLYWYRQTLGQGPEFLTYFQNEAQLEKSRLLSDRFSAERPKGSFSTLEIQRTEQGDSAMYLCASSLDSGRGTEAFFGQGTRLTVV.

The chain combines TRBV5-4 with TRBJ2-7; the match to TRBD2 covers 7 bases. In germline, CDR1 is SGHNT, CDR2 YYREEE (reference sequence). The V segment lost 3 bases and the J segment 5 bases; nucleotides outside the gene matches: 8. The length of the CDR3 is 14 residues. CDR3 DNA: TGTGCCAGCAGCTCAATCACTCGGGGGGACGAGCAGTACTTC. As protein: CASSSITRGDEQYF.

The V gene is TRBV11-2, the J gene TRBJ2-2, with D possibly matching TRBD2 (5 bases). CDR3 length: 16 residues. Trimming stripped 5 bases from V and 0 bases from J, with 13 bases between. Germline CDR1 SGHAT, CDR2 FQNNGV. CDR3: CASSRLASANTGELFF. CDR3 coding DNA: TGTGCCAGCAGCCGTCTAGCCTCCGCGAACACCGGGGAGCTGTTTTTT.

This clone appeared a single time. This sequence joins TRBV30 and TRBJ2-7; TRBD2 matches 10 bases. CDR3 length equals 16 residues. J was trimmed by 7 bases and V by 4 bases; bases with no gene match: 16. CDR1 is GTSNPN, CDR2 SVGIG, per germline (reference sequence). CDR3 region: CAWTSGLAGALGEQYF. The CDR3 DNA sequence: TGTGCCTGGACCTCGGGCCTAGCGGGGGCTCTGGGGGAGCAGTACTTC.